A selection of T cell receptor beta chains follows, all from one sample in a study of blood T cell repertoires in COVID-19. The table came from immunoSEQ multiplex PCR; TCRdb's copy has only in-frame clones and leaves some out. The sample lists about 150,000 clones, around 90% occurring once. The sequenced sample consisted of peripheral blood. Receptor source: a man over 45 who had recovered from COVID-19. CDR3s include the opening cysteine and the closing phenylalanine or tryptophan.

v_call cdr3_aa
TRBV7-9 CASSLGVHQTETHEQYF
TRBV19 CASSPQAGGKEPQHF
TRBV7-9 CASSSLISGQSSYNEQFF
TRBV12-3/TRBV12-4 CASSRTGFGYTF
TRBV7-9 CASSSGGIISPLHF
TRBV7-2 CASSLWGSGITDTQYF
TRBV5-4 CASSLVGLAGIDTQYF
TRBV19 CASSRDFTDTQYF
TRBV19 CASSRDRIPEAFF
TRBV27 CASSPGGGASDTQYF
TRBV18 CASSKQGLDEKLFF
TRBV7-9 CASSFGGVSGNTIYF
TRBV7-6 CASSPKRATAYSGANVLTF
TRBV28 CASSLSGGGYGYTF
TRBV5-1 CASSLGSGLAGVTDTQYF
TRBV2 CASSESRNPNTEAFF
TRBV28 CASSLWSQGDSPLHF
TRBV6-5 CASGRNLAQYF
TRBV4-3 CASSHGLGGSYEQYF
TRBV19 CASTLGSGARGTEAFF
TRBV7-6 CASSFSRGPGNTIYF
TRBV29-1 CSVRTGNQPQHF
TRBV6-5 CASSTGGRFYNEQFF
TRBV6-1 CASSEPGRGGYTF
TRBV3-1/TRBV3-2 CASSQEARGTQYF
TRBV4-3 CASSQDGTGGYEQYF
TRBV25-1 CASHSGFSNQPQHF
TRBV6-5 CASSYFTGGTSYGYTF
TRBV6-5 CASSYQGQGTHEQYF
TRBV4-3 CASSQEYVSTGELFF
TRBV19 CASRRDWRGQPTGELFF
TRBV18 CASSPTGGNTEAFF
TRBV3-1/TRBV3-2 CASRTGYTGELFF
TRBV27 CASSLWAGQPQHF
TRBV7-2 CASSLTGSTDTQYF
TRBV5-1 CASSAGTDNTEAFF
TRBV29-1 CSVVGEGEAFF
TRBV6-5 CAILPALLIEQYF
TRBV18 CASSSGQLYEQYF
TRBV12-5 CASGLEGQLNTGELFF
TRBV2 CASSEDSHNEQFF
TRBV28 CASSSTGGWSEAFF